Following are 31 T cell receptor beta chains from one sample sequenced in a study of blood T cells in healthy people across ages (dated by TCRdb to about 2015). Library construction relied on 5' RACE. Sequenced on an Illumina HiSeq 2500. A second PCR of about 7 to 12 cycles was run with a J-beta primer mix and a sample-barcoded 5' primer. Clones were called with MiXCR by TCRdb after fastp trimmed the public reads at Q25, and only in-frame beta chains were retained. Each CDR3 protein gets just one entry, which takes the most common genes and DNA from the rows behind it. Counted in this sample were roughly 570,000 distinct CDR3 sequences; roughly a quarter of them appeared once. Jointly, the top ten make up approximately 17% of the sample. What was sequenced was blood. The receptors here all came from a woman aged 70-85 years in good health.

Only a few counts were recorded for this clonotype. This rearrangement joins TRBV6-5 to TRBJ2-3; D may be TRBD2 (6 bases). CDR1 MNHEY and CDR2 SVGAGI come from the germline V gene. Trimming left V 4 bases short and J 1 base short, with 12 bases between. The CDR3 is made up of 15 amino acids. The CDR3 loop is CASSSEGGGTDTQYF. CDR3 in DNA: TGTGCCAGCAGTTCCGAGGGCGGGGGCACAGATACGCAGTATTTT.

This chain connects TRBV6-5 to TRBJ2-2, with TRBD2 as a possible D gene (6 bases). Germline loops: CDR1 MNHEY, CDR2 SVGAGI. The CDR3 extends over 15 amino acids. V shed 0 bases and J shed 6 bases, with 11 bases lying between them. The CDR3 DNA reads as TGTGCCAGCAGTTACTCCAGGGAGGATGCCGGGGAGCTGTTTTTT. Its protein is CASSYSREDAGELFF.

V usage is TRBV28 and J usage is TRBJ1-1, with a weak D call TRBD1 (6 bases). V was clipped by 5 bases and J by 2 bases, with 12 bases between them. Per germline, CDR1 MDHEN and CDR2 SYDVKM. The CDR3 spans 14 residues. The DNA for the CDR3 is TGTGCCAGCAGTGATGGACAGATAAACACTGAAGCTTTCTTT. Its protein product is CASSDGQINTEAFF.

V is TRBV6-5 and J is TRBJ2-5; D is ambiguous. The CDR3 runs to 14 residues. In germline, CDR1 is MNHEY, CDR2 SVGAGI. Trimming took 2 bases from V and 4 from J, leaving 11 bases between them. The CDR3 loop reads CASSYARLAETQYF. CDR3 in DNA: TGTGCCAGCAGTTACGCCAGGTTGGCAGAGACCCAGTACTTC.

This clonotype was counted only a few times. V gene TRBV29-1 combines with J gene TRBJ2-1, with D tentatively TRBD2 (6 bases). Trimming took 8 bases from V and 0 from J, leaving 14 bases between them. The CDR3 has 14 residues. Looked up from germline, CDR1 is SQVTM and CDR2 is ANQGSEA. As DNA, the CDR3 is TGCAGCTTTGGAGGGACGAGCTCCTACAATGAGCAGTTCTTC. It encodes CSFGGTSSYNEQFF.

The CDR3 bases are TGTGCCAGCAGGACCGACACGGACATTCAGTACTTC. Translating it yields CASRTDTDIQYF. The V call is TRBV6-6, the J call TRBJ2-4; D gene uncertain. The CDR3 loop spans 12 amino acids. CDR1 and CDR2 (germline): MNHNY, SVGAGI (reference sequence). V lost 6 bases, J lost 8 bases, and 11 bases lay in between.

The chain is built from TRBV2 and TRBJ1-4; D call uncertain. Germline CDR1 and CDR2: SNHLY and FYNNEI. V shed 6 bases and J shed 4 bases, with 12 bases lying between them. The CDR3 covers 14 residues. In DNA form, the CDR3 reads TGTGCCAGCAGCCCGGAGTGGGTTAATGAAAAACTGTTTTTT. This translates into CASSPEWVNEKLFF.

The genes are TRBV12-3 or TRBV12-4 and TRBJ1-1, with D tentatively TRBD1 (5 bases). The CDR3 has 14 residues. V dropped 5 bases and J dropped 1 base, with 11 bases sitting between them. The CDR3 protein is CASSPQDWNTEAFF. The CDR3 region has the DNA TGTGCCAGCAGTCCACAGGACTGGAACACTGAAGCTTTCTTT.

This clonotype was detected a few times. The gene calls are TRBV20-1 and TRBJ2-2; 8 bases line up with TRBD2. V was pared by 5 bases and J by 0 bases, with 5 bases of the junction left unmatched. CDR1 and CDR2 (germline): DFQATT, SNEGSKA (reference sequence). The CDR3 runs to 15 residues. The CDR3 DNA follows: TGCAGTGCTGGGAATAGCGGGGCGAACACCGGGGAGCTGTTTTTT. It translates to CSAGNSGANTGELFF.

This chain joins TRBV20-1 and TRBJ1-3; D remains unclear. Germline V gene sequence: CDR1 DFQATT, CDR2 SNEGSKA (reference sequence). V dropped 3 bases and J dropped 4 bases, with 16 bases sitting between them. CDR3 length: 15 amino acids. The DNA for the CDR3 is TGCAGTGCTAGGGAGTCCAGGCAAGGGGGAAACACCATATATTTT. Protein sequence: CSARESRQGGNTIYF.

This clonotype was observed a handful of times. CDR3 nucleotides: TGCAGTGCTAGTACTGGGAGCTCCTACGAGCAGTACTTC. Translating gives CSASTGSSYEQYF. The rearrangement joins TRBV20-1 to TRBJ2-7, with D possibly being TRBD2 (5 bases). Germline V gene sequence: CDR1 DFQATT, CDR2 SNEGSKA (reference sequence). The CDR3 length is 13 residues. The V end was cut by 3 bases, the J end by 0 bases, with 9 bases between.

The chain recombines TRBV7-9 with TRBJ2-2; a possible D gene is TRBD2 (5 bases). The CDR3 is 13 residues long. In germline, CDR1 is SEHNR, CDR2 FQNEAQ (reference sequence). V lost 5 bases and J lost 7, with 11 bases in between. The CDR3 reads CASSPIRDGELFF. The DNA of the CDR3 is TGTGCCAGCAGCCCCATCCGGGACGGGGAGCTGTTTTTT.

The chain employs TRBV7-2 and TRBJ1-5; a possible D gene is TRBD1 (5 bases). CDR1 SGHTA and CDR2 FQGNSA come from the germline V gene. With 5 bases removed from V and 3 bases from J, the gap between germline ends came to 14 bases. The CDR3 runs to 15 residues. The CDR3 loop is CASSEAGLLNQPQHF. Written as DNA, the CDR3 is TGTGCCAGCAGCGAAGCGGGACTCCTCAATCAGCCCCAGCATTTT.

The chain's CDR3 is CASSSGQGPNTIYF. CDR3 in DNA: TGCGCCAGCAGCTCTGGACAGGGGCCAAACACCATATATTTT. V is TRBV5-1 and J is TRBJ1-3, with TRBD1 identical over 9 bases. The CDR3 totals 14 residues. Germline V gene lookup returns CDR1 SGHRS and CDR2 YFSETQ. V was pared by 3 bases and J by 6 bases, with 4 bases of the junction left unmatched. The full variable domain, rest sourced from reference TRBV5-1 and TRBJ1-3, is KAGVTQTPRYLIKTRGQQVTLSCSPISGHRSVSWYQQTPGQGLQFLFEYFSETQRNKGNFPGRFSGRQFSNSRSEMNVSTLELGDSALYLCASSSGQGPNTIYFGEGSWLTVV.

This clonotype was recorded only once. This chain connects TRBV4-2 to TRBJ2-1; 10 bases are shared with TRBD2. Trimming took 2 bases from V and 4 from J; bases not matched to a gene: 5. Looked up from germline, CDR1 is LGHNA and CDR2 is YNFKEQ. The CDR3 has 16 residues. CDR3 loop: CASSQNGLADYNEQFF. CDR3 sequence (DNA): TGTGCCAGCAGCCAAAACGGACTAGCGGATTACAATGAGCAGTTCTTC.

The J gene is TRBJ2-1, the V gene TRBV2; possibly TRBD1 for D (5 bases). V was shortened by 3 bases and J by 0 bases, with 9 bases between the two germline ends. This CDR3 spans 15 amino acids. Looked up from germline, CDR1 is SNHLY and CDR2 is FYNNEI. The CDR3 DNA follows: TGTGCCAGCAGTGATGACAGTAGCTCCTACAATGAGCAGTTCTTC. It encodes CASSDDSSSYNEQFF. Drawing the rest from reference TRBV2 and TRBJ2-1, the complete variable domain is EPEVTQTPSHQVTQMGQEVILRCVPISNHLYFYWYRQILGQKVEFLVSFYNNEISEKSEIFDDQFSVERPDGSNFTLKIRSTKLEDSAMYFCASSDDSSSYNEQFFGPGTRLTVL.

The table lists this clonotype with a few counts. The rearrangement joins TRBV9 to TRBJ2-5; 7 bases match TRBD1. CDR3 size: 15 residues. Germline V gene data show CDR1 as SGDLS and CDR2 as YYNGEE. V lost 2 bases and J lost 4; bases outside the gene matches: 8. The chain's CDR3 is CASSVGRDSLETQYF. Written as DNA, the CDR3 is TGTGCCAGCAGCGTCGGAAGGGACAGTCTAGAGACCCAGTACTTC.

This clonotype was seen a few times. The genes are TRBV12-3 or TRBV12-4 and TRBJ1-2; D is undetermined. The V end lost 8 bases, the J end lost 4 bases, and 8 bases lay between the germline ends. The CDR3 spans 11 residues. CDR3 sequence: CASRLGYGYTF. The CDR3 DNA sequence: TGTGCCAGCCGGTTAGGCTATGGCTACACCTTC.

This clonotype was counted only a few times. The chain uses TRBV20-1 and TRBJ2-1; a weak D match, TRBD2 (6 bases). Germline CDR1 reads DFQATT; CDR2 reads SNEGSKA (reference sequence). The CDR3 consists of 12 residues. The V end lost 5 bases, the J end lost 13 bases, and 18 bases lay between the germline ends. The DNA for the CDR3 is TGCAGTGCTCGCTCCTCGGGGGACCTTCAGTTCTTC. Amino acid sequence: CSARSSGDLQFF.

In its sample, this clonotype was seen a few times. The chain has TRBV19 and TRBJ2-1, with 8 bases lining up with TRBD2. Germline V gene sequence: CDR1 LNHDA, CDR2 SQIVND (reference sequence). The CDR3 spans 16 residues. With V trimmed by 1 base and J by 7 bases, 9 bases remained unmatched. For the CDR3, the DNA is TGTGCCAGTAGTATAGGCCCAGCGGGGGATCGGAATGAGCAGTTCTTC. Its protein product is CASSIGPAGDRNEQFF.

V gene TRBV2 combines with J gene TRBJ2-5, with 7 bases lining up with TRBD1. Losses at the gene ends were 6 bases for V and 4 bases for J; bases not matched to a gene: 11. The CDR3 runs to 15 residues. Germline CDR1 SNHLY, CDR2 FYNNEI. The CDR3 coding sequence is TGTGCCAGCAGCGAGACCCGACAGGGTACAGAGACCCAGTACTTC. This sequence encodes CASSETRQGTETQYF.

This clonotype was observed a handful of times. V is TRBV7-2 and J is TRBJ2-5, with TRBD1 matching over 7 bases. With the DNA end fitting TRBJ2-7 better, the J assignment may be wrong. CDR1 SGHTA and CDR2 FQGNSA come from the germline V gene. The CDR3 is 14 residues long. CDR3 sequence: CASSPDGQAYEQYF. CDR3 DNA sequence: TGTGCCAGCAGCCCGGACGGACAGGCCTACGAGCAGTACTTC.

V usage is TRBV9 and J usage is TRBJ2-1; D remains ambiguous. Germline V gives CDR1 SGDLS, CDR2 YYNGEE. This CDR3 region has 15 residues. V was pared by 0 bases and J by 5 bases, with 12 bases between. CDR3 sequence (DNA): TGTGCCAGCAGCGTAGAAGAGACCCAACACAATGAGCAGTTCTTC. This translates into CASSVEETQHNEQFF. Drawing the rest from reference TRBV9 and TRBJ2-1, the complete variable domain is DSGVTQTPKHLITATGQRVTLRCSPRSGDLSVYWYQQSLDQGLQFLIQYYNGEERAKGNILERFSAQQFPDLHSELNLSSLELGDSALYFCASSVEETQHNEQFFGPGTRLTVL.

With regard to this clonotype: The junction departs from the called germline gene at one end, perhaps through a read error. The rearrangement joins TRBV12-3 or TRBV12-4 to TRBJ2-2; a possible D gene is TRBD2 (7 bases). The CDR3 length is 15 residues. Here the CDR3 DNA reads TGTGCCAGCAGTCCTATTTCGGGGGGCACCGAGGAGCTGTTTTTT. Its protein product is CASSPISGGTEELFF.

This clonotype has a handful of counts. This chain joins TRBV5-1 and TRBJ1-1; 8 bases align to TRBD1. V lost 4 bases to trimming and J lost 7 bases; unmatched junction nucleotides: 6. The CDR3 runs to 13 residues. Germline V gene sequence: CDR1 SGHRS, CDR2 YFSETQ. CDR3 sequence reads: CASSAGQGIEAFF. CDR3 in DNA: TGCGCCAGCAGCGCCGGACAGGGCATTGAAGCTTTCTTT.

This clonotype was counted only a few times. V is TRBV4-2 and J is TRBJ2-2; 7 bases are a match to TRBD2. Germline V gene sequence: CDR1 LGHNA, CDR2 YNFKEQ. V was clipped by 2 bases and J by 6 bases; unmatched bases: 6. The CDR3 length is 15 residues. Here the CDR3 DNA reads TGTGCCAGCAGCCAACCTGGGGGAGGGGCCGGGGAGCTGTTTTTT. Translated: CASSQPGGGAGELFF.

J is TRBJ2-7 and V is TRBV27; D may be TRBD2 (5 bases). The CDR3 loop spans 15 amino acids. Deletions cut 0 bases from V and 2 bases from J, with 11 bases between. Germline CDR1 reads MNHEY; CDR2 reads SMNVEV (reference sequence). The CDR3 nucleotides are TGTGCCAGCAGTTTATCAGGGAGCCCCGCCTACGAGCAGTACTTC. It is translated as CASSLSGSPAYEQYF.

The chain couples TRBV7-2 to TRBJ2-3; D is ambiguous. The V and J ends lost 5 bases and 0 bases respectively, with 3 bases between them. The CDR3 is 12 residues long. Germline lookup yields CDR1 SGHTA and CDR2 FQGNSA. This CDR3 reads CASSASTDTQYF. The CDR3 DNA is TGTGCCAGCAGCGCTAGCACAGATACGCAGTATTTT.

CDR3 DNA sequence: TGTGCCAGCAGCTACCACAGGGGAACCAATGAAAAACTGTTTTTT. Amino acids: CASSYHRGTNEKLFF. The chain links TRBV11-1 to TRBJ1-4, with TRBD1 matching over 7 bases. The CDR3 contains 15 residues. Germline CDR1 and CDR2: SGHAT and FQDESV (reference sequence). Losses at the gene ends were 4 bases for V and 5 bases for J; bases not matched to a gene: 7.

The CDR3 sequence is CASSYSGQGLNYEQFF. The CDR3 nucleotides read TGTGCCAGCAGTTACTCGGGACAGGGGTTGAACTATGAGCAGTTCTTC. The chain uses TRBV6-2 or TRBV6-3 and TRBJ2-1, with 10 bases lining up with TRBD1. CDR1 is MNHEY and CDR2 is SVGEGT in the germline V gene. V was pared by 0 bases and J by 8 bases, with 7 bases of the junction left unmatched. This CDR3 has 16 residues.

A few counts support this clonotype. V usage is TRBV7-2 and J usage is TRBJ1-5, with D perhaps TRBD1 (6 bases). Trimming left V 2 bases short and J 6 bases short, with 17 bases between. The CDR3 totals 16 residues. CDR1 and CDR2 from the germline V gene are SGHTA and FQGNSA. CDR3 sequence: CASSLSGAGAGQPQHF. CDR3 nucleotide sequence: TGTGCCAGCAGCTTATCAGGGGCGGGGGCCGGTCAGCCCCAGCATTTT.